This T cell receptor beta chain is drawn from a study of CD8 T cells in ankylosing spondylitis. By quantitative 5'-RACE with molecular barcodes, the TCR beta libraries were made. TCRdb ran MiXCR on the 5' RACE reads and lists one entry per CDR3 protein. The table includes 150,000 to 200,000 distinct CDR3 sequences, 10% to 15% detected once. In its sample, this clonotype was seen a few times. Its matching antigen is unknown. Unmatched junction bases numbered 5, after V lost 5 bases and J lost 6 bases. The CDR3 contains 15 residues. CDR1 and CDR2 (germline): SGHAT, FQNNGV. Study results and limitations: Reportedly, matched ankylosing spondylitis synovial fluid was significantly enriched for disease-linked clones.

The V gene is TRBV11-2, the J gene TRBJ2-1; 12 nucleotides agree with TRBD2. Sequencing used blood, either unsorted or a sorted T cell fraction (not recorded which). This TCR came from a female donor with ankylosing spondylitis or in good health (not recorded which). In DNA, the CDR3 is TGTGCCAGCAGCCCCCGACTAGCGGGAGCCAATGAGCAGTTCTTC. Residues: CASSPRLAGANEQFF.